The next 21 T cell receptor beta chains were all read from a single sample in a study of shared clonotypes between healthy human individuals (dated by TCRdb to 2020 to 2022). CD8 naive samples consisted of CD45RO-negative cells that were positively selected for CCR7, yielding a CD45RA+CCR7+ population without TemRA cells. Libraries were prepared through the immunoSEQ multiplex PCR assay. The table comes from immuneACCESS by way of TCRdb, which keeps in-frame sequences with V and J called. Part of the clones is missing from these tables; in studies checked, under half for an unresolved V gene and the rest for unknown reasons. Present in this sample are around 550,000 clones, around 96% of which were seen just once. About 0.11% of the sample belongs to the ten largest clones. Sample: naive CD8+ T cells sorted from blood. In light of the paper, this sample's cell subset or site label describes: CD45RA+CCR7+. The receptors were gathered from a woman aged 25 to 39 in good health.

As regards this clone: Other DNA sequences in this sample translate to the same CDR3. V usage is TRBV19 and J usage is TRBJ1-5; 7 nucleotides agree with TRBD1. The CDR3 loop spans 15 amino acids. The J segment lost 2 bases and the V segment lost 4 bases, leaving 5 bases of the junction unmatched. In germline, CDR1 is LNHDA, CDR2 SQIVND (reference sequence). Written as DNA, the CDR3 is TGTGCCAGTAGTACCGACAGGGAGGGCAATCAGCCCCAGCATTTT. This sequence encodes CASSTDREGNQPQHF.

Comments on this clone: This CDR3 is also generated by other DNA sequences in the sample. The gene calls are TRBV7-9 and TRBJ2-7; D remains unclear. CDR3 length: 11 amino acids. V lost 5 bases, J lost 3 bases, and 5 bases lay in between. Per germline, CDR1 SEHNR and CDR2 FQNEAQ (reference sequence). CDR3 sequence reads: CASSENYEQYF. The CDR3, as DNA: TGTGCCAGCAGCGAGAACTACGAGCAGTACTTC.

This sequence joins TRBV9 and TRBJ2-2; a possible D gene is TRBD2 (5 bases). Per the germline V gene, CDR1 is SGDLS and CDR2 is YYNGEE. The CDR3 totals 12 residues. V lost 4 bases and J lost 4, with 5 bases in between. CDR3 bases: TGTGCCAGCAGCCGGGGCACCGGGGAGCTGTTTTTT. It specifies CASSRGTGELFF.

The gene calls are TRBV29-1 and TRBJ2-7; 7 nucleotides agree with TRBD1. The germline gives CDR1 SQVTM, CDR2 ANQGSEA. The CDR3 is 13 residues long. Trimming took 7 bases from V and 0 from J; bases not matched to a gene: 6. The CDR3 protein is CSATDRASYEQYF. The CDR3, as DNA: TGCAGCGCAACCGACAGGGCCTCCTACGAGCAGTACTTC.

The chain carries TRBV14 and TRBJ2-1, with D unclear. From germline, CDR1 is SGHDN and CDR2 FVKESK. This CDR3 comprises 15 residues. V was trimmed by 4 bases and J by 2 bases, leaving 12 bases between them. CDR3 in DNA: TGTGCCAGCAGCCTCCGACACTATGCCTACAATGAGCAGTTCTTC. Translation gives CASSLRHYAYNEQFF.

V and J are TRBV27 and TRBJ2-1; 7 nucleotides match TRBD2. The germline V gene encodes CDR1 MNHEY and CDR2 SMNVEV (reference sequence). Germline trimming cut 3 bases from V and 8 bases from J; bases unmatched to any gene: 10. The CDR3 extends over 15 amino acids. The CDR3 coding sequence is TGTGCCAGCAGTTTTTTCGCCGGGAGGTTGCATGAGCAGTTCTTC. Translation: CASSFFAGRLHEQFF.

CDR3 in DNA: TGCGCCAGCAGCCCAACAGGGGGCGACTATGGCTACACCTTC. This gives the protein CASSPTGGDYGYTF. The chain uses TRBV4-1 and TRBJ1-2; 9 bases map to TRBD1. This CDR3 is 14 amino acids long. V gave up 4 bases and J gave up 3 bases; unmatched junction bases: 3. Germline CDR1 is MGHRA and CDR2 is YSYEKL.

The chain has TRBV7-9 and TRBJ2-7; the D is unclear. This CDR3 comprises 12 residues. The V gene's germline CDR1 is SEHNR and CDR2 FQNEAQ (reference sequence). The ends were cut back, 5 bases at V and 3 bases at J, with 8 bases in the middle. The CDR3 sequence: CASSRSHYEQYF. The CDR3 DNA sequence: TGTGCCAGCAGCCGGTCTCACTACGAGCAGTACTTC.

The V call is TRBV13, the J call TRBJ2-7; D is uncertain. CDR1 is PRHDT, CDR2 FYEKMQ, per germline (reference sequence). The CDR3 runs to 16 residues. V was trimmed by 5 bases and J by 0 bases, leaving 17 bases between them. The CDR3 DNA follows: TGTGCCAGCAGCGTGGGCCGATCGCCAACCTCCTACGAGCAGTACTTC. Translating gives CASSVGRSPTSYEQYF.

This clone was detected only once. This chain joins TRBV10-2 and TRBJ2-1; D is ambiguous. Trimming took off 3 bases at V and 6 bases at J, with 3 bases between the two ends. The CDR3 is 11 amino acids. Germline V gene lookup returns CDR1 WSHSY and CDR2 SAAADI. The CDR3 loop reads CASSEVNEQFF. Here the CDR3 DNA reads TGCGCCAGCAGTGAAGTCAATGAGCAGTTCTTC.

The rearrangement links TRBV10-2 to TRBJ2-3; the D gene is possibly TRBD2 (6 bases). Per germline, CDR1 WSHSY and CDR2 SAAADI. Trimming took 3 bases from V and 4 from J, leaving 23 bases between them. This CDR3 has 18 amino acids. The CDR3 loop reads CASSDNAYWRGGADTQYF. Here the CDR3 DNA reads TGCGCCAGCAGTGATAACGCTTATTGGAGGGGTGGGGCAGATACGCAGTATTTT.

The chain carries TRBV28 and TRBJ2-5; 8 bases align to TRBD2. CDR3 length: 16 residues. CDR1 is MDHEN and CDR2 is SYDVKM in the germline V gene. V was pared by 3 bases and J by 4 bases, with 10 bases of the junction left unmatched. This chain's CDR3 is CASSLSSGSIPETQYF. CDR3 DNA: TGTGCCAGCAGTTTGTCCAGCGGGAGCATCCCAGAGACCCAGTACTTC.

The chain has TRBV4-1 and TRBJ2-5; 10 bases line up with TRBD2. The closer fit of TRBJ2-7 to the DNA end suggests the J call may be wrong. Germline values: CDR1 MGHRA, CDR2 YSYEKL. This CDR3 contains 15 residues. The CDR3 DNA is TGCGCCAGCAGCCACCTCCTAGCGGGAGACTACGAGCAGTACTTC. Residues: CASSHLLAGDYEQYF.

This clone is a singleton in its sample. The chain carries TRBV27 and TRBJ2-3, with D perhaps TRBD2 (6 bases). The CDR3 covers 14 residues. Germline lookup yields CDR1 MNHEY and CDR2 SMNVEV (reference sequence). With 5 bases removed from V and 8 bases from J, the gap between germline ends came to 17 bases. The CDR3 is CASSAGLLRGTQYF. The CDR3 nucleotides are TGTGCCAGCAGTGCGGGACTTTTGAGGGGTACGCAGTATTTT.

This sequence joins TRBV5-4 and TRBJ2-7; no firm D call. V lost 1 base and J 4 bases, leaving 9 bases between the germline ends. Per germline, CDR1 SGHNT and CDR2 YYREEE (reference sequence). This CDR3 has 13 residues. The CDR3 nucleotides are TGTGCCAGCAGCTTGTTAGACTTGTACGAGCAGTACTTC. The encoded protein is CASSLLDLYEQYF. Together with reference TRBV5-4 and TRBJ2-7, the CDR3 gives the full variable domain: ETGVTQSPTHLIKTRGQQVTLRCSSQSGHNTVSWYQQALGQGPQFIFQYYREEENGRGNFPPRFSGLQFPNYSSELNVNALELDDSALYLCASSLLDLYEQYFGPGTRLTVT.

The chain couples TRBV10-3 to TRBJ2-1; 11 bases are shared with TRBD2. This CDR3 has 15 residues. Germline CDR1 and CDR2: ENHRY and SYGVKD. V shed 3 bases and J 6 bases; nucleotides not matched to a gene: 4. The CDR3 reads CAISELAGASNEQFF. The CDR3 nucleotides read TGTGCCATCAGTGAACTAGCGGGGGCATCCAATGAGCAGTTCTTC.

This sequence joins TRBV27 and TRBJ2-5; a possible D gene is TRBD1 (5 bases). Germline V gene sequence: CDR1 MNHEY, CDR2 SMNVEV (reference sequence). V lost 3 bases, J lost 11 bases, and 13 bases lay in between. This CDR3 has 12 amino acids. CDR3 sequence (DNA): TGTGCCAGCAGTTTCTCTGGGGCTGGGCAGTACTTC. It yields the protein CASSFSGAGQYF.

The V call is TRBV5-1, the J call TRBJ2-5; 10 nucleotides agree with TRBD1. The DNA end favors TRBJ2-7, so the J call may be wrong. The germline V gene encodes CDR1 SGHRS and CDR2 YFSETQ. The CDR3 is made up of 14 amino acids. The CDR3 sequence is CASKYRDRGYEQYF. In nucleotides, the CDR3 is TGCGCCAGCAAGTACCGGGACAGGGGTTACGAGCAGTACTTC.

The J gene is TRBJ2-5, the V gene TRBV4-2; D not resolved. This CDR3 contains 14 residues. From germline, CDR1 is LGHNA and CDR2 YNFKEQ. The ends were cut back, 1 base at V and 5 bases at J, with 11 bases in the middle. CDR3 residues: CASSQVGVRETQYF. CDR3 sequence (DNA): TGTGCCAGCAGCCAAGTTGGCGTCAGGGAGACCCAGTACTTC.

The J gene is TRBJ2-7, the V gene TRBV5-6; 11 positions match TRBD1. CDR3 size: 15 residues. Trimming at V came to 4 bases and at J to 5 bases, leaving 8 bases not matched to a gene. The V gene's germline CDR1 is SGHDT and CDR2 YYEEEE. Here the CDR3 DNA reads TGTGCCAGCAGCGGGCGGACAGGGGGCGATCACGAGCAGTACTTC. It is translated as CASSGRTGGDHEQYF.

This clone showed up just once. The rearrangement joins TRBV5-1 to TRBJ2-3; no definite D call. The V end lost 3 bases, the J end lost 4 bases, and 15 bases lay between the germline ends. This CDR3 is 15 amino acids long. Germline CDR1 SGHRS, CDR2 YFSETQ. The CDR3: CASSYQNLAPDTQYF. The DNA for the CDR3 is TGCGCCAGCAGCTATCAAAACTTAGCTCCAGATACGCAGTATTTT.